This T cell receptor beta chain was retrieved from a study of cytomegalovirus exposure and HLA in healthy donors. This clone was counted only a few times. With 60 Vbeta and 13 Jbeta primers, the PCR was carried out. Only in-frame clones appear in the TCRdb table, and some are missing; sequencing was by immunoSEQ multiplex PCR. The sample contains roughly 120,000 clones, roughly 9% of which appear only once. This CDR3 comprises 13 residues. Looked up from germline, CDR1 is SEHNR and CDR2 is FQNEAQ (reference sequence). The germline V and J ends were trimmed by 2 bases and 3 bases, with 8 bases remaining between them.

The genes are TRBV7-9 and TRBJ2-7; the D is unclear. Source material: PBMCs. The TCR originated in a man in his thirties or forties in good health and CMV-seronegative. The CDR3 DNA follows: TGTGCCAGCAGCTTAAATCCCGTCTACGAGCAGTACTTC. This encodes CASSLNPVYEQYF.